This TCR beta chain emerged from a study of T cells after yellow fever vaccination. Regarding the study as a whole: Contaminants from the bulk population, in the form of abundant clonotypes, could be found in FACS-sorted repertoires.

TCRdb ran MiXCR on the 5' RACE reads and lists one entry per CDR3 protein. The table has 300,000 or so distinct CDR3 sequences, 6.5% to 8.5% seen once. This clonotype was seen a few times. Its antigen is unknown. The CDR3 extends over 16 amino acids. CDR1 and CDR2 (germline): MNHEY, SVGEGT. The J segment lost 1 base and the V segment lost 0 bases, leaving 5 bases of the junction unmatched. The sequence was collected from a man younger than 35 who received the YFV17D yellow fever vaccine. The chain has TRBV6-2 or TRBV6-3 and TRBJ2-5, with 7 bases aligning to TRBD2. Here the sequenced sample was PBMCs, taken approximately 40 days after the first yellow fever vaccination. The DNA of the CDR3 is TGTGCCAGCAGTTACTCGACTAGCCGACCCCAAGAGACCCAGTACTTC. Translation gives CASSYSTSRPQETQYF.